The T cell receptor beta chain under discussion was sequenced for a study of technical replicates of blood from a handful of donors. In germline, CDR1 is SGHTA, CDR2 FQGNSA. Trimming took 5 bases from V and 0 from J, leaving 14 bases between them. The CDR3 is made up of 16 amino acids. Only in-frame clones appear in the TCRdb table, and some are missing; sequencing was by immunoSEQ multiplex PCR. The sample yields about 71,000 clones, approximately 92% seen once. This receptor was obtained from a human donor in good health. V and J are TRBV7-2 and TRBJ2-1, with D possibly TRBD2 on 6 matching bases. The sequenced sample was T cells isolated from PBMCs. The CDR3 DNA follows: TGTGCCAGCAGCGCCCGCCTAGCGAGCTCCTACAATGAGCAGTTCTTC. Protein product: CASSARLASSYNEQFF.